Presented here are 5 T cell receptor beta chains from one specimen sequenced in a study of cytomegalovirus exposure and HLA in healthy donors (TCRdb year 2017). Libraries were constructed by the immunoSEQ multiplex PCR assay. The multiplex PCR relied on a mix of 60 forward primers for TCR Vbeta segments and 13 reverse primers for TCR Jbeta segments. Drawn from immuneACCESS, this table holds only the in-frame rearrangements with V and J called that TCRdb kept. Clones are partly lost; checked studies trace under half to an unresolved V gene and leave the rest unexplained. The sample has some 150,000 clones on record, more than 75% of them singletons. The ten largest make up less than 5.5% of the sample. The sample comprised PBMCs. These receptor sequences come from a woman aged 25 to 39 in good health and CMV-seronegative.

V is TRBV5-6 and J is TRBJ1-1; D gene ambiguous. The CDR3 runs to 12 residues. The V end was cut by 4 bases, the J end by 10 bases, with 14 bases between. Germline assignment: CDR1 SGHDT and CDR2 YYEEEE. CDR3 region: CASSLRDRGAFF. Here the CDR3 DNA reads TGTGCCAGCAGCCTCCGTGATCGGGGAGCTTTCTTT. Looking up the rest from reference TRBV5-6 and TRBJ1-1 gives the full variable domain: DAGVTQSPTHLIKTRGQQVTLRCSPKSGHDTVSWYQQALGQGPQFIFQYYEEEERQRGNFPDRFSGHQFPNYSSELNVNALLLGDSALYLCASSLRDRGAFFGQGTRLTVV.

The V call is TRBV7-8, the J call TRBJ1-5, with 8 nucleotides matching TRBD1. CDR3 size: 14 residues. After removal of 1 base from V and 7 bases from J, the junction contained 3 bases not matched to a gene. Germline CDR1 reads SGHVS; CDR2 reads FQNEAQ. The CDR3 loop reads CASSLGTGKQPQHF. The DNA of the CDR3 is TGTGCCAGCAGCTTAGGGACAGGGAAACAGCCCCAGCATTTT.

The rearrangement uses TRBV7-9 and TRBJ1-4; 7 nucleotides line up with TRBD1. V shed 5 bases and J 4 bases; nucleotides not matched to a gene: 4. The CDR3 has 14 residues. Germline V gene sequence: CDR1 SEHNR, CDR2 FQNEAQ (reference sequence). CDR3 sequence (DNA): TGTGCCAGCAGCAGGGACAGCATTAATGAAAAACTGTTTTTT. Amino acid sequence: CASSRDSINEKLFF.

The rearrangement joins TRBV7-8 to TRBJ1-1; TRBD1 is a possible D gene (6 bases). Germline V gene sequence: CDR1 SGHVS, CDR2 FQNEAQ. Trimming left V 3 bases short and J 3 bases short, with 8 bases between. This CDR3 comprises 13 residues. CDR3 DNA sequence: TGTGCCAGCAGCTTTGGGGGCGACACTGAAGCTTTCTTT. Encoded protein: CASSFGGDTEAFF. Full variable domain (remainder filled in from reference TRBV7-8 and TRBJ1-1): GAGVSQSPRYKVAKRGQDVALRCDPISGHVSLFWYQQALGQGPEFLTYFQNEAQLDKSGLPSDRFFAERPEGSVSTLKIQRTQQEDSAVYLCASSFGGDTEAFFGQGTRLTVV.

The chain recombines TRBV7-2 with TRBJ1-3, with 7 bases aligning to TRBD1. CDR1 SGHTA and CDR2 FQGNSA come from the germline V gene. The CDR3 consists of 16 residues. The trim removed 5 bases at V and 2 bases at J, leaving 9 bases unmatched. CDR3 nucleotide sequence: TGTGCCAGCAGCCCCCAGGCGAGGGGGCCTGGAAACACCATATATTTT. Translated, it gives CASSPQARGPGNTIYF.